The 17 T cell receptor beta chains listed next were all sequenced from one sample in a study of blood T cell repertoires in COVID-19. Method: immunoSEQ multiplex PCR; TCRdb's copy keeps in-frame clones and lacks some. The sample yields fewer than 350,000 clones, around 81% seen once. Input material: peripheral blood. The receptors stem from a woman in her sixties or seventies with active or convalescent COVID-19.

This sequence joins TRBV7-8 and TRBJ1-3; D not certain. Germline assignment: CDR1 SGHVS and CDR2 FQNEAQ. V was cut by 1 base and J by 4 bases, with 5 bases left in between. The CDR3 length is 13 residues. CDR3 region: CASSLGRGNTIYF. The DNA of the CDR3 is TGTGCCAGCAGCTTAGGTCGGGGAAACACCATATATTTT.

The chain combines TRBV19 with TRBJ2-4; 10 positions agree with TRBD1. J lost 3 bases, V lost 4 bases, and 9 bases had no gene match. The length of the CDR3 is 17 residues. The V gene's germline CDR1 is LNHDA and CDR2 SQIVND (reference sequence). The CDR3 DNA sequence: TGTGCCAGTAGTAACCGGGACAGGGGCTCGGGCAAAAACATTCAGTACTTC. Residues: CASSNRDRGSGKNIQYF.

The genes are TRBV7-9 and TRBJ2-7, with 7 nucleotides matching TRBD1. The CDR3 loop spans 14 amino acids. J was trimmed by 3 bases and V by 0 bases; bases with no gene match: 2. Germline V gives CDR1 SEHNR, CDR2 FQNEAQ (reference sequence). In nucleotides, the CDR3 is TGTGCCAGCAGCTTAGCAGGGGGCGACTACGAGCAGTACTTC. Its translation is CASSLAGGDYEQYF. Variable domain in full (rest from reference TRBV7-9 and TRBJ2-7): DTGVSQNPRHKITKRGQNVTFRCDPISEHNRLYWYRQTLGQGPEFLTYFQNEAQLEKSRLLSDRFSAERPKGSFSTLEIQRTEQGDSAMYLCASSLAGGDYEQYFGPGTRLTVT.

This clone was picked up a small number of times. The CDR3 loop reads CASSEGWAQPQHF. DNA of the CDR3: TGCGCCAGCAGTGAGGGGTGGGCTCAGCCCCAGCATTTT. The rearrangement uses TRBV10-2 and TRBJ1-5, with D hard to call. The CDR3 is 13 amino acids. The ends were cut back, 2 bases at V and 6 bases at J, with 8 bases in the middle. Germline CDR1 is WSHSY and CDR2 is SAAADI.

V usage is TRBV20-1 and J usage is TRBJ1-2; no definite D call. The CDR3 totals 12 residues. V was clipped by 3 bases and J by 8 bases, with 13 bases between them. Germline loops: CDR1 DFQATT, CDR2 SNEGSKA (reference sequence). CDR3 protein: CSASGPSGGYTF. The CDR3 coding sequence is TGCAGTGCTAGTGGACCAAGCGGGGGCTACACCTTC.

The V gene is TRBV25-1, the J gene TRBJ1-2; 7 bases match TRBD1. V dropped 3 bases and J dropped 7; count of bases not matched to a gene: 8. CDR1 is MGHDK and CDR2 is SYGVNS in the germline V gene. The CDR3 is made up of 14 amino acids. CDR3 amino acids: CASSDWSQGIGYTF. CDR3 coding DNA: TGTGCCAGCAGTGATTGGTCACAGGGGATTGGCTACACCTTC.

The rearrangement joins TRBV6-2 or TRBV6-3 to TRBJ1-5; D is unresolved. Trimming took 0 bases from V and 1 from J, leaving 16 bases between them. From germline, CDR1 is MNHEY and CDR2 SVGEGT. The CDR3 length is 18 residues. The CDR3 DNA follows: TGTGCCAGCAGTTACTCTATCGGGGAAGGGATAAGCAATCAGCCCCAGCATTTT. It specifies CASSYSIGEGISNQPQHF.

Here the CDR3 reads CAWTPAGDIGYTF. The CDR3 bases are TGTGCCTGGACTCCGGCAGGGGATATTGGCTACACCTTC. The J gene is TRBJ1-2, the V gene TRBV30, with TRBD1 as a possible D gene (6 bases). Germline V lookup: CDR1 GTSNPN, CDR2 SVGIG (reference sequence). This CDR3 has 13 amino acids. Trimming took 4 bases from V and 7 from J, leaving 16 bases between them.

This clone has only one observation. At one of its ends the junction is not consistent with the germline gene, which may arise from a read error. The V gene is TRBV7-7, the J gene TRBJ2-1; the match to TRBD2 covers 10 bases. The germline gives CDR1 SSHAT, CDR2 FNYEAQ (reference sequence). This CDR3 is built from 16 residues. CDR3 loop: CASSRTSGDSYNEQFF. The CDR3 region has the DNA TGTGCTAGCAGCCGGACTAGCGGTGACTCCTACAATGAGCAGTTCTTC.

CDR3 amino acids: CASSHPGQQETQYF. The CDR3 bases are TGTGCCAGCAGCCACCCGGGACAGCAAGAGACCCAGTACTTC. V gene TRBV11-2 combines with J gene TRBJ2-5; 7 bases are shared with TRBD1. Germline V gene sequence: CDR1 SGHAT, CDR2 FQNNGV. The CDR3 has 14 residues. Trimming took 5 bases from V and 2 from J; bases not matched to a gene: 5.

The chain links TRBV30 to TRBJ2-2; D unclear. V was shortened by 2 bases and J by 0 bases, with 7 bases between the two germline ends. Germline V gene lookup returns CDR1 GTSNPN and CDR2 SVGIG (reference sequence). The length of the CDR3 is 14 residues. The CDR3 protein is CAWSNVANTGELFF. CDR3 nucleotides: TGTGCCTGGAGTAACGTAGCGAACACCGGGGAGCTGTTTTTT.

This chain connects TRBV6-5 to TRBJ1-2, with 9 positions matching TRBD1. From germline, CDR1 is MNHEY and CDR2 SVGAGI. V lost 0 bases, J lost 6 bases, and 2 bases stayed unmatched. CDR3 length equals 14 residues. The CDR3 loop reads CASSYSGQGNGYTF. The CDR3 DNA is TGTGCCAGCAGTTACTCCGGACAGGGGAATGGCTACACCTTC.

The CDR3 loop is CASSLRTGPQEGYTF. DNA for the CDR3: TGCGCCAGCAGCTTGAGGACAGGCCCGCAAGAGGGCTACACCTTC. The V gene is TRBV5-1, the J gene TRBJ1-2; 7 bases match TRBD1. The CDR3 has 15 amino acids. V lost 1 base and J lost 8; bases outside the gene matches: 11. Germline V gives CDR1 SGHRS, CDR2 YFSETQ.

This clone has more than one count but fewer than ten. This chain joins TRBV3-1 (or the pseudogene TRBV3-2) and TRBJ1-3; D is possibly TRBD1 (5 bases). The germline V gene encodes CDR1 LGHDT and CDR2 YNNKEL (reference sequence). The CDR3 contains 15 residues. Trimming removed 4 bases at V and 4 bases at J, with 14 bases between. The CDR3 loop reads CASSRIGGSGNTIYF. The CDR3 nucleotides read TGTGCCAGCAGCCGGATCGGGGGTTCGGGAAACACCATATATTTT.

V usage is TRBV24-1 and J usage is TRBJ2-3; 14 bases line up with TRBD2. The V and J ends lost 3 bases and 2 bases, in that order; junction bases with no gene match: 6. The V gene's germline CDR1 is KGHDR and CDR2 SFDVKD. The CDR3 is made up of 18 amino acids. The chain's CDR3 is CATSDAGTSGGSTDTQYF. The DNA of the CDR3 is TGTGCCACCAGTGATGCCGGGACTAGCGGGGGATCCACAGATACGCAGTATTTT.

This clone was recorded only once. This chain links TRBV11-3 with TRBJ2-5; D is perhaps TRBD2 (6 bases). The germline V gene has CDR1 SGHNT and CDR2 YENEEA. The V end was cut by 3 bases, the J end by 0 bases, with 17 bases between. CDR3 length equals 17 residues. The CDR3 sequence is CASSLPEGSANQETQYF. In nucleotides, the CDR3 is TGTGCCAGCAGCTTGCCGGAGGGTTCGGCAAACCAAGAGACCCAGTACTTC. The full variable domain, completed using reference TRBV11-3 and TRBJ2-5, is EAGVVQSPRYKIIEKKQPVAFWCNPISGHNTLYWYLQNLGQGPELLIRYENEEAVDDSQLPKDRFSAERLKGVDSTLKIQPAELGDSAVYLCASSLPEGSANQETQYFGPGTRLLVL.

In this sample, this clone turned up once. V and J are TRBV28 and TRBJ1-4; a possible D gene is TRBD1 (6 bases). Germline V gives CDR1 MDHEN, CDR2 SYDVKM. The CDR3 contains 14 residues. Between the trimmed V and J ends, which lost 5 bases and 6 bases, there was a span of 13 bases. The CDR3 sequence: CASSPRDTYEKLFF. The CDR3 bases are TGTGCCAGCAGTCCTAGGGACACGTATGAAAAACTGTTTTTT.